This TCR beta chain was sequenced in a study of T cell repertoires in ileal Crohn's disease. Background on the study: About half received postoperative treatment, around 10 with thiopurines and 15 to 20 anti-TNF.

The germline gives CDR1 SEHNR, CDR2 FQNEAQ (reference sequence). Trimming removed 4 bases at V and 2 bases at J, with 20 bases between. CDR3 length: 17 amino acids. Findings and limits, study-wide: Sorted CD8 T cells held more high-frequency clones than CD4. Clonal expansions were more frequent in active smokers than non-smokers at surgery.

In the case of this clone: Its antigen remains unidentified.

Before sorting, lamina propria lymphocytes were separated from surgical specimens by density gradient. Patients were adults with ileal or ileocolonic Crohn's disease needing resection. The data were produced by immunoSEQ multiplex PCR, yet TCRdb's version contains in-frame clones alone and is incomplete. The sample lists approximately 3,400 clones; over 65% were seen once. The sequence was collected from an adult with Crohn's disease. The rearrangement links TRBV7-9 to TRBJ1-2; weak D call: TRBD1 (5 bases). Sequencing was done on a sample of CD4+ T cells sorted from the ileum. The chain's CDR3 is CASSSTPGTGKNYGYTF. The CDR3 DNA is TGTGCCAGCAGCTCAACCCCCGGTACAGGAAAGAACTATGGCTACACCTTC.